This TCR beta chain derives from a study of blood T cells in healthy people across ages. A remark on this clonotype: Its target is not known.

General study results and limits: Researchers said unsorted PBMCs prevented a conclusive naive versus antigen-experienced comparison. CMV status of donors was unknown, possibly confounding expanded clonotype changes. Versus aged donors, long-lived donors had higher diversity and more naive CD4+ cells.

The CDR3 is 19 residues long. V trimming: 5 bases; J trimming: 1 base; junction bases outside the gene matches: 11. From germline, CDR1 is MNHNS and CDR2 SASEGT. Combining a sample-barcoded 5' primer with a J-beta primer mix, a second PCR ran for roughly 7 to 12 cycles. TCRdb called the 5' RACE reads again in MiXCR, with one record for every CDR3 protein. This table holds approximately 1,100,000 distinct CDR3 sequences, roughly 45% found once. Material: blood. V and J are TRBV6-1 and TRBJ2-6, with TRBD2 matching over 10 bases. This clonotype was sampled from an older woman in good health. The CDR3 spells CASSPEPGLASSGANVLTF. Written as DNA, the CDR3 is TGTGCCAGCAGTCCGGAACCGGGACTAGCGAGTTCTGGGGCCAACGTCCTGACTTTC.